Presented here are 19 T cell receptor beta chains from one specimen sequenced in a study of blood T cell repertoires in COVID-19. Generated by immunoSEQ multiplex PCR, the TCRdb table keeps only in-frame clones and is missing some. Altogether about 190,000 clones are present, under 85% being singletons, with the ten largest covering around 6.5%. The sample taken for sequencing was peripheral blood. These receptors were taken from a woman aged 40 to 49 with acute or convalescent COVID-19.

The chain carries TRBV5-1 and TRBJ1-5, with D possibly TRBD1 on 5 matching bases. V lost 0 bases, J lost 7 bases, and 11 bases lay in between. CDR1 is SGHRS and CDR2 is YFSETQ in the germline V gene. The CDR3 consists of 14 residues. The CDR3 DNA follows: TGCGCCAGCAGCTTGGAGGGGCTCCGGCAGCCCCAGCATTTT. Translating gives CASSLEGLRQPQHF.

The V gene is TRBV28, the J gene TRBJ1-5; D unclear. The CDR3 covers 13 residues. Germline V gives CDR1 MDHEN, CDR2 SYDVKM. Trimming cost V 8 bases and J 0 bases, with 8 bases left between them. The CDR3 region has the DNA TGTGCCAGCGGAGTTTATAGCAATCAGCCCCAGCATTTT. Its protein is CASGVYSNQPQHF.

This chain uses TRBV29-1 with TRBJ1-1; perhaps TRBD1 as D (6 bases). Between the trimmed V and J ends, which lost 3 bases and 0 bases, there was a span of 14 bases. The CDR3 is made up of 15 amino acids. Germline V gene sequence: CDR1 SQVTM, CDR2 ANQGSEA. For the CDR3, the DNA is TGCAGCGTTGACCAGGGGTGGGGGATGAACACTGAAGCTTTCTTT. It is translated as CSVDQGWGMNTEAFF.

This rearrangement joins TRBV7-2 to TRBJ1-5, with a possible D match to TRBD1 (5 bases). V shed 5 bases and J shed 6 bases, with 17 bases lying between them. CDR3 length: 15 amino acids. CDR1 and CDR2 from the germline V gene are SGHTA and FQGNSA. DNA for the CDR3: TGTGCCAGCAGCCCGCCCCCAGGTCAGGGTCAGCCCCAGCATTTT. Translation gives CASSPPPGQGQPQHF.

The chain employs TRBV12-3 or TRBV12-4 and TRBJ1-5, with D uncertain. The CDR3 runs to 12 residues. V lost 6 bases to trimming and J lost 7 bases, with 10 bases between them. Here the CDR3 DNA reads TGTGCCAGCAGGAGGGCGGAGCAGCCCCAGCATTTT. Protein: CASRRAEQPQHF.

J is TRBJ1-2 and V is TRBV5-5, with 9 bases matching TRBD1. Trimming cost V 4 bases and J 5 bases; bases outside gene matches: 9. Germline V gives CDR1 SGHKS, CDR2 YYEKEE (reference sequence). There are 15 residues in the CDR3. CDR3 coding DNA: TGTGCCAGCAGCGCCAGCCGGGACAGGGCGTATGGCTACACCTTC. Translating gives CASSASRDRAYGYTF.

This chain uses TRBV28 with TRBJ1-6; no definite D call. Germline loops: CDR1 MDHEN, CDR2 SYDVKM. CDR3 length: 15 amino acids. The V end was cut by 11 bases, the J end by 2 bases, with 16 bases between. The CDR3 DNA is TGTGCCGGTTCCCAGGAGGGTACCTATAATTCACCCCTCCACTTT. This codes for CAGSQEGTYNSPLHF.

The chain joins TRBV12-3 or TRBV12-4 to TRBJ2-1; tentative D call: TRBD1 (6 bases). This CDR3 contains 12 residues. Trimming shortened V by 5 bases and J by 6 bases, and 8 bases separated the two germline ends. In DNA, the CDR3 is TGTGCCAGCAGTAGAGGGGGCAATGAGCAGTTCTTC. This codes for CASSRGGNEQFF.

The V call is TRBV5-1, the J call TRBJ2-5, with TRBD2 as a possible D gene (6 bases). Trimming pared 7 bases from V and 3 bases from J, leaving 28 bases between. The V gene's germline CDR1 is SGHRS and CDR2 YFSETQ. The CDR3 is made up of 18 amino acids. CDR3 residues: CASHVGGSFLLREETQYF. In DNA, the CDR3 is TGCGCCAGCCACGTGGGGGGTTCTTTTTTATTACGGGAAGAGACCCAGTACTTC. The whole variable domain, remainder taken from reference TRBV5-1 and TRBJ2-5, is KAGVTQTPRYLIKTRGQQVTLSCSPISGHRSVSWYQQTPGQGLQFLFEYFSETQRNKGNFPGRFSGRQFSNSRSEMNVSTLELGDSALYLCASHVGGSFLLREETQYFGPGTRLLVL.

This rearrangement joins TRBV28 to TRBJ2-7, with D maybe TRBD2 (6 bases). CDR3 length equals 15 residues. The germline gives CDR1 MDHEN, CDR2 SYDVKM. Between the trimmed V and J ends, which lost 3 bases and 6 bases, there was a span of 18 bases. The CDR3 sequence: CASSFYAREAGEQYF. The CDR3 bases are TGTGCCAGCAGTTTCTATGCGAGGGAAGCGGGCGAGCAGTACTTC.

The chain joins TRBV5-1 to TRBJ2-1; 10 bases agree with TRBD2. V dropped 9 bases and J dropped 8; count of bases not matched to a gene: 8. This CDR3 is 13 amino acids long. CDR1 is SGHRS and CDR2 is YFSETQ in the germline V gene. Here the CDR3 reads CATRLAGRDEQFF. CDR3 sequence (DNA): TGCGCCACCAGACTAGCGGGCAGGGATGAGCAGTTCTTC. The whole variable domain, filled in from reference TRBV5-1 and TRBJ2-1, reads KAGVTQTPRYLIKTRGQQVTLSCSPISGHRSVSWYQQTPGQGLQFLFEYFSETQRNKGNFPGRFSGRQFSNSRSEMNVSTLELGDSALYLCATRLAGRDEQFFGPGTRLTVL.

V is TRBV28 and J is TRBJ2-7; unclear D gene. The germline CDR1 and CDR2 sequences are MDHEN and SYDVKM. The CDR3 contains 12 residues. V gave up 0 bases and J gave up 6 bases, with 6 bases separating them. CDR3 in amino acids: CASSLWPGEQYF. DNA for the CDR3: TGTGCCAGCAGTTTATGGCCCGGCGAGCAGTACTTC.

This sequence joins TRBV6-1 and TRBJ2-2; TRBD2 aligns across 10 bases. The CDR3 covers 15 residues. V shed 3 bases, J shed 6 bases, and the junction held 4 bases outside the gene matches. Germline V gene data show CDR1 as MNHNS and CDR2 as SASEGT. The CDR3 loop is CASSELAGVAGELFF. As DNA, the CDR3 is TGTGCCAGCAGTGAGCTAGCGGGAGTTGCCGGGGAGCTGTTTTTT.

The CDR3 reads CASTPGVGGYTF. DNA for the CDR3: TGTGCCAGCACCCCGGGGGTGGGGGGCTACACCTTC. The V call is TRBV2, the J call TRBJ1-2, with TRBD1 as a possible D gene (5 bases). The germline V gene has CDR1 SNHLY and CDR2 FYNNEI. V was pared by 7 bases and J by 8 bases, with 14 bases between. This CDR3 spans 12 amino acids.

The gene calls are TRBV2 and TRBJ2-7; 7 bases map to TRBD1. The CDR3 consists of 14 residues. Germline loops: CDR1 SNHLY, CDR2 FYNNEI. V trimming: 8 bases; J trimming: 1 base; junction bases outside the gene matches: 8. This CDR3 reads CASQDRVNSYEQYF. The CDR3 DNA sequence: TGTGCCAGCCAAGACAGGGTGAATTCCTACGAGCAGTACTTC.

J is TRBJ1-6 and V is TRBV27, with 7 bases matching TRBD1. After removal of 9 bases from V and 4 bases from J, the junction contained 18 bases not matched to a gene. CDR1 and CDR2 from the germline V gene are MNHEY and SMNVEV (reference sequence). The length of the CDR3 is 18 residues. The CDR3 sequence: CASQRTGRAGGYNSPLHF. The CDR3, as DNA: TGTGCCAGTCAACGGACGGGGCGCGCAGGGGGGTATAATTCACCCCTCCACTTT.

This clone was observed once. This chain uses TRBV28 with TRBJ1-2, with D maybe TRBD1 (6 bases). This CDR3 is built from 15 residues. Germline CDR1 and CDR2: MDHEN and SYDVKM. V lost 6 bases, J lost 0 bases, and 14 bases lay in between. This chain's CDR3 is CASSWGGLTNYGYTF. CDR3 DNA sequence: TGTGCCAGCAGCTGGGGGGGGCTGACTAACTATGGCTACACCTTC.

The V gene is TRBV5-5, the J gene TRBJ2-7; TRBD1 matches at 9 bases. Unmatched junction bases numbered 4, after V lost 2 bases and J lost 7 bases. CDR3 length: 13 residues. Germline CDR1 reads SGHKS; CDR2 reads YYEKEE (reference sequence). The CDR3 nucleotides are TGTGCCAGCAGCTTAGGACAGGGGAGGGAGCAGTACTTC. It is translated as CASSLGQGREQYF.

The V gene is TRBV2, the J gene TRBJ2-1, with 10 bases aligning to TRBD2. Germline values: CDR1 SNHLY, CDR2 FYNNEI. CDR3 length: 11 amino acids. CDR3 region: CASGGAGEQFF. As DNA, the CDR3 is TGTGCAAGCGGGGGGGCCGGTGAGCAGTTCTTC.